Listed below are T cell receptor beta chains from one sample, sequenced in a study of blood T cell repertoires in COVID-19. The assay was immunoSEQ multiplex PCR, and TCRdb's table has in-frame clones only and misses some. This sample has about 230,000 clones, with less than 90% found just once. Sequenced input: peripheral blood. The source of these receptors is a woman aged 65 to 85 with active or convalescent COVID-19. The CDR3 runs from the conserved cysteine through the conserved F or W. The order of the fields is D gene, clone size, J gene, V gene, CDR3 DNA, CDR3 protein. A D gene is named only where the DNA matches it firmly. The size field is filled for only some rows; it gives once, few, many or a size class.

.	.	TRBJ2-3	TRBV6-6	TGTGCCAGCAGTCCCCTAAGTTTTGGGGGCGTGGCAGATACGCAGTATTTT	CASSPLSFGGVADTQYF
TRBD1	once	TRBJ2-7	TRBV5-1	TGCGCCAGCAGTTGGACCTATAGGGGGCGCGGATCCTACGAGCAGTACTTC	CASSWTYRGRGSYEQYF
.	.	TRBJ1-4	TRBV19	TGTGCCAGTAGTATTCGCCTAAGGAGCACCGTTGAGGAAAAACTGTTTTTT	CASSIRLRSTVEEKLFF
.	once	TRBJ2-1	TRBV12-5	TGTGCTAGTGGTCTGAGGAGAGACGAGCAGTTCTTC	CASGLRRDEQFF
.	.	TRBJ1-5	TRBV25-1	TGTGCCAGCAGCCTGGGGGGTATCCAGCATTTT	CASSLGGIQHF
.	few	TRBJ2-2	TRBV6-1	TGTGCCAGCAGAGAAGTGGACTTCGCGAACACCGGGGAGCTGTTTTTT	CASREVDFANTGELFF
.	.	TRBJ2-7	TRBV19	TGTGCCAGTAGTATAGGGACTCTCCCCTCCTACGAGCAGTACTTC	CASSIGTLPSYEQYF
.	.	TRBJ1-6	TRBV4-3	TGCGCCAGCAGCCAAGTGGAGGGTTGGAATTCACCCCTCCACTTT	CASSQVEGWNSPLHF
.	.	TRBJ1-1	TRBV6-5	TGTGCCAGCAGCCTCGCAGGGGACACTGAAGCTTTCTTT	CASSLAGDTEAFF
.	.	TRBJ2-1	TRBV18	TGTGCCAGCTCACCCCGGGCCGAGGGCGATGAGCAGTTCTTC	CASSPRAEGDEQFF
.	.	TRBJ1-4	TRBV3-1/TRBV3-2	TGTGCCAGCAGCCAAGACGCAACTAATGAAAAACTGTTTTTT	CASSQDATNEKLFF
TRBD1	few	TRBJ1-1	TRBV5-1	TGCGCCAGCAGCATCGACAGGGGGAACACTGAAGCTTTCTTT	CASSIDRGNTEAFF
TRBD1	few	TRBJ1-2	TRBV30	TGTGCCTGGAGTGTGGGACAGGGGTATGGCTACACCTTC	CAWSVGQGYGYTF
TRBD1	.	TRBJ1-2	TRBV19	TGTGCCTGTAGGCGGGACAGGGGGCTCTCTGACTATGGCTACACCTTC	CACRRDRGLSDYGYTF
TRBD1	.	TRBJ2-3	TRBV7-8	TGTGCCAGCAGCGTCACAGGGGGCCTTGGGGATACGCAGTATTTT	CASSVTGGLGDTQYF
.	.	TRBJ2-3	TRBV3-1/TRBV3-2	TGTGCCAGCAGCCAAGCGTCTAGCGAGGATACGCAGTATTTT	CASSQASSEDTQYF
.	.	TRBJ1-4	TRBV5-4	TGTGCCAGCAGCTCCTGGACAGCACAAGAGGAAAAACTGTTTTTT	CASSSWTAQEEKLFF
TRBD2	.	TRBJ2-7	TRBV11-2	TGTGCCAGCAGCTCCGGGGGGAGCTACGAGCAGTACTTC	CASSSGGSYEQYF
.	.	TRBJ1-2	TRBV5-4	TGTGCCAGCAGCTTATCAGGGGCCACCTATGGCTACACCTTC	CASSLSGATYGYTF
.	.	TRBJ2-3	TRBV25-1	TGTGCCAGCAGTGAATGGCTCGGGGGACCGAACAGCACAGATACGCAGTATTTT	CASSEWLGGPNSTDTQYF
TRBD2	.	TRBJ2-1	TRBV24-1	TGTGCCACCAAGGCTAGCGGGAGGGTCCCGGGAGAGCAGTTCTTC	CATKASGRVPGEQFF
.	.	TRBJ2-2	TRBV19	TGTGCCAGTAGTAGGCCGCTGAGAGGTTTGAACACCGGGGAGCTGTTTTTT	CASSRPLRGLNTGELFF
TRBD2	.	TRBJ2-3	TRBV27	TGTGCCAGCAGTTCCGGACTAGCGGGAGATACGCAGTATTTT	CASSSGLAGDTQYF
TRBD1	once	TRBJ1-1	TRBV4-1	TGCGCCAGCAGCCAAGATCAAAACAGGGGGAACACTGAAGCTTTCTTT	CASSQDQNRGNTEAFF
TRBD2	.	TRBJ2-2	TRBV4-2	TGTGCCAGCAGCCAGGGACTAGCGGGGGGACACACCGGGGAGCTGTTTTTT	CASSQGLAGGHTGELFF
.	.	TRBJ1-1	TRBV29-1	TGCAGCGTGGCGGGACGGCAGAACACTGAAGCTTTCTTT	CSVAGRQNTEAFF
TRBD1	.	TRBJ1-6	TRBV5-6	TGTGCCAGCAGCTTGGGGGACAGGGAGAATTCACCCCTCCACTTT	CASSLGDRENSPLHF
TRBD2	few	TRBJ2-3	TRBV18	TGTGCCAGCTCGCGGACTAGCGGGGCCACAGATACGCAGTATTTT	CASSRTSGATDTQYF
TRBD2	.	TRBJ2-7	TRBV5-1	TGCGCCAGCAGCGGAACTAGCGGGAGTTTCTCCGAGCAGTACTTC	CASSGTSGSFSEQYF
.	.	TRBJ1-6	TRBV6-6	TGTGCCAGCAGTTACCCCCTTAGTAACAGCCAGTCACCCCTCCACTTT	CASSYPLSNSQSPLHF
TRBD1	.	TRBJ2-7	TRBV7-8	TGTGCCAGCAGCCCTGGACAGGGCAGTTCATACTTC	CASSPGQGSSYF
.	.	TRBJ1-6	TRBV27	TGTGCCAGCAGTTTGGAGGGAGTTTCACCCCTCCACTTT	CASSLEGVSPLHF
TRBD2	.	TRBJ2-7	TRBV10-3	TGTGCCATCAGTGAAATCGGGGGGACCTCTCACGAGCAGTACTTC	CAISEIGGTSHEQYF
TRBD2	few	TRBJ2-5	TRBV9	TGTGCCAGCAGCGTAGATAGCGGGGGCAGGGAGACCCAGTACTTC	CASSVDSGGRETQYF
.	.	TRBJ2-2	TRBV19	TGTGCCAGTTGCCAGACTATAACCGAGGCCGGGGAGCTGTTTTTT	CASCQTITEAGELFF
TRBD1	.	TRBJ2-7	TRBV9	TGTGCCAGCAGCGTCACAGGGGGCGATCCCCTCGAGCAGTACTTC	CASSVTGGDPLEQYF
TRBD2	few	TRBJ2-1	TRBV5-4	TGTGCCAGCAGCTTGGTGAGCGGGATCTACAATGAGCAGTTCTTC	CASSLVSGIYNEQFF
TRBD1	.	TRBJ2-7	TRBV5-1	TGCGCCAGCAGCACCGGACAGGCCAACGAGCAGTACTTC	CASSTGQANEQYF
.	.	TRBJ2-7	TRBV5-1	TGCGCCAGCAGCTTGGCGGTTTCAAACTACGAGCAGTACTTC	CASSLAVSNYEQYF